This paragraph reports one T cell receptor (beta chain). Its antigen is as yet unknown. The junction shows a germline mismatch at one end, possibly a read error. Germline V gives CDR1 LNHDA, CDR2 SQIVND (reference sequence). The CDR3 has 17 residues. TCRdb redid the calling of the PCR reads with MiXCR, one entry per CDR3 protein. The table includes tens of thousands of distinct CDR3 sequences, approximately 22% detected once. These data come from a study of molecular identifiers for immune sequencing clone quantification. On the study more broadly: Four of five RNA aliquots from approximately 20,000 or 100,000 naive CD8 T cells were sequenced. The study, taken as a whole, reports: Detection of one spiked Jurkat cell's TCR RNA reportedly worked in 1 million or so naive cells. Highly expanded clone sizes could be underestimated through barcode sharing by identical TCR molecules.

This clonotype originated in a human donor in good health. Some libraries in this study had Jurkat cell RNA spiked in. Sequenced material: naive CD8+ T cells from blood, with Jurkat cell RNA spiked in. The subset: FACS-sorted CD8+CD4-CCR7+CD45RA+ naive T cells. The V call is TRBV19, the J call TRBJ2-5, with 10 bases lining up with TRBD2. The CDR3 sequence: CASSIELAGTFQEAQYF. The CDR3 nucleotides read TGTGCCAGTAGTATAGAACTAGCGGGGACCTTCCAAGAGGCCCAGTACTTC.